A single sample gave rise to the 4 T cell receptor beta chains below, sequenced in a study of blood T cell repertoires in COVID-19. Repertoires were generated with immunoSEQ multiplex PCR, while TCRdb's copy carries only in-frame clones and drops some. The sample lists under 200,000 clones, approximately 86% occurring once. Sequencing was done on a sample of peripheral blood. The receptor set was obtained from a woman aged 80 or over with COVID-19, enrolled during active disease.

The chain is built from TRBV28 and TRBJ1-6; no definite D call. This CDR3 spans 13 amino acids. Looked up from germline, CDR1 is MDHEN and CDR2 is SYDVKM. Trimming cost V 9 bases and J 4 bases, with 10 bases left between them. The CDR3, as DNA: TGTGCCAGTCAACAGATTTATAATTCACCCCTCCACTTT. It translates to CASQQIYNSPLHF.

The chain uses TRBV19 and TRBJ1-5; no reliable D call. The CDR3 covers 15 residues. V was pared by 5 bases and J by 1 base, with 12 bases between. The germline V gene has CDR1 LNHDA and CDR2 SQIVND (reference sequence). In DNA form, the CDR3 reads TGTGCCAGTAGTTCCCCGGGTTCGAGCAATCAGCCCCAGCATTTT. Residues: CASSSPGSSNQPQHF.

This clone was picked up a small number of times. This rearrangement joins TRBV7-2 to TRBJ1-4; D gene unclear. V gave up 1 base and J gave up 4 bases, with 13 bases separating them. The CDR3 runs to 16 residues. Germline V lookup: CDR1 SGHTA, CDR2 FQGNSA. CDR3 in amino acids: CASSLDPRRRNEKLFF. DNA of the CDR3: TGTGCCAGCAGCTTAGATCCCCGGCGGCGTAATGAAAAACTGTTTTTT.

The V call is TRBV9, the J call TRBJ1-3; 7 nucleotides line up with TRBD1. The CDR3 is 15 residues long. CDR1 is SGDLS and CDR2 is YYNGEE in the germline V gene. Germline trimming cut 0 bases from V and 4 bases from J; bases unmatched to any gene: 4. This CDR3 is CASSVGQGPGNTIYF. Written as DNA, the CDR3 is TGTGCCAGCAGCGTAGGACAGGGCCCCGGAAACACCATATATTTT.